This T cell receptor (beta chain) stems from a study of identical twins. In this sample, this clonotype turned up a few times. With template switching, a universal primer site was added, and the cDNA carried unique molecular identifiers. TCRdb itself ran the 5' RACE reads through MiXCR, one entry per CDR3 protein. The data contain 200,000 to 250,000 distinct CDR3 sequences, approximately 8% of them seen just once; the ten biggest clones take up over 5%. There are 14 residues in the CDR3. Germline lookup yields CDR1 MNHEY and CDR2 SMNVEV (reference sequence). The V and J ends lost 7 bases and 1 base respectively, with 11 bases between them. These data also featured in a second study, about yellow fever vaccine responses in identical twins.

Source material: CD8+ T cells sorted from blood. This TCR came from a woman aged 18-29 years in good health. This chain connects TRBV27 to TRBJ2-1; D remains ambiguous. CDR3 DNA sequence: TGTGCCAGCACCATGGGCTCTTCCTACAATGAGCAGTTCTTC. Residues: CASTMGSSYNEQFF.